The rows below give T cell receptor beta chains drawn from one sample of a study of shared clonotypes between healthy human individuals. Measured with immunoSEQ multiplex PCR; TCRdb has only the in-frame clones, and not every one. The table records around 1.9 million clones, around 95% of them present only once. Sequenced sample: naive CD8+ T cells from PBMCs. The receptors shown here come from a man aged 18 to 29 in good health. Some clones in this sample may be carry-over from other donors' samples. Both conserved end residues are part of each CDR3. The D gene is left open where the match is weak. Part of the rows lack a size; the others show once, few, many or a class for expanded clones.

D,size,V,J,DNA,CDR3
-,-,TRBV19,TRBJ1-3,TGTGCCAGTATGTCAGATCGCTCTGGAAACACCATATATTTT,CASMSDRSGNTIYF
-,-,TRBV2,TRBJ2-2,TGTGCCAGCAGTGAGGACGGCAACACCGGGGAGCTGTTTTTT,CASSEDGNTGELFF
TRBD1,-,TRBV5-4,TRBJ1-2,TGTGCCAGCAGCGGAGACAGGGCAGACTATGGCTACACCTTC,CASSGDRADYGYTF
TRBD2,-,TRBV9,TRBJ2-7,TGTGCCAGCAGCGTGCTATCGGGGAGGGCCTACGAGCAGTACTTC,CASSVLSGRAYEQYF
-,-,TRBV7-8,TRBJ2-2,TGTGCCAGCAGCCCTTTTGTCCGCTCGAACACCGGGGAGCTGTTTTTT,CASSPFVRSNTGELFF
-,few,TRBV19,TRBJ1-1,TGTGCCAGTAGACCCGACGGATACACTGAAGCTTTCTTT,CASRPDGYTEAFF
TRBD2,-,TRBV4-1,TRBJ2-7,TGCGCCAGCAGCCAAGTGCCCCGACTAGCGGGGGACTACGAGCAGTACTTC,CASSQVPRLAGDYEQYF
TRBD2,-,TRBV5-4,TRBJ2-1,TGTGCCAGCAGCCGCCTAACTCTAGCGGGAGGGCCCAACCGCTACAATGAGCAGTTCTTC,CASSRLTLAGGPNRYNEQFF
-,-,TRBV6-5,TRBJ1-1,TGTGCCAGCAGTTACGGGGGCCTTGAAGCTTTCTTT,CASSYGGLEAFF
-,-,TRBV19,TRBJ2-1,TGTGCCAGTACACCGCGGGTGACTACCCTTCACAATGAGCAGTTCTTC,CASTPRVTTLHNEQFF
TRBD1,-,TRBV9,TRBJ2-6,TGTGCCAGCAGCCTACCTAGGGGGCTGACGTCTGGGGCCAACGTCCTGACTTTC,CASSLPRGLTSGANVLTF
-,once,TRBV4-3,TRBJ2-2,TGCGCCAGCAGCCAAGAAATTCTGGCATTTAGCACCGGGGAGCTGTTTTTT,CASSQEILAFSTGELFF
TRBD2,-,TRBV7-9,TRBJ2-1,TGTGCCAGCAGCTTGGATCTAGCGGACTGGAGTGTCCCCTACAATGAGCAGTTCTTC,CASSLDLADWSVPYNEQFF
-,-,TRBV27,TRBJ2-1,TGTGCCAGCAGTCCCGGGTACGCCAATGAGCAGTTCTTC,CASSPGYANEQFF
-,-,TRBV27,TRBJ1-2,TGTGCCAGCAGTTTTGGCGGGGCTAACTATGGCTACACCTTC,CASSFGGANYGYTF
-,-,TRBV4-1,TRBJ1-4,TGCGCCAGCACACTAGGGTGGTCAGATGGGGAAAAACTGTTTTTT,CASTLGWSDGEKLFF
-,once,TRBV6-5,TRBJ1-6,TGTGCCAGCAGCACGGGGGGGCTAGTCTCACCCCTCCACTTT,CASSTGGLVSPLHF
-,-,TRBV28,TRBJ1-1,TGTGCCAGCAGTTTATTCGGGGGGCTGAACACTGAAGCTTTCTTT,CASSLFGGLNTEAFF
-,few,TRBV29-1,TRBJ1-1,TGCAGCGTCCTGCTAGGGACTGAAGCTTTCTTT,CSVLLGTEAFF
-,-,TRBV29-1,TRBJ1-1,TGCAGCGTAGAAACAGGGATGGCTGAAGCTTTCTTT,CSVETGMAEAFF
TRBD1,-,TRBV30,TRBJ2-2,TGTGCCTGTACAGGGGTAACCGGGGAGCTGTTTTTT,CACTGVTGELFF
TRBD2,-,TRBV27,TRBJ2-2,TGTGCCAGCAGTTTAAGGGGCGGGGGGAACGGGGAGCTGTTTTTT,CASSLRGGGNGELFF
-,-,TRBV27,TRBJ1-5,TGTGCCAGCAGTAACTTACCAGGGGGCAATCAGCCCCAGCATTTT,CASSNLPGGNQPQHF
-,-,TRBV7-9,TRBJ2-2,TGTGCCAGCAGCTCCCGAGGTGGCGCGAACACCGGGGAGCTGTTTTTT,CASSSRGGANTGELFF
-,-,TRBV9,TRBJ2-3,TGTGCCAGCAGCGTCATTAGGCCAGGGGATAAAGATACGCAGTATTTT,CASSVIRPGDKDTQYF
TRBD2,-,TRBV4-3,TRBJ2-1,TGCGCCAGCAGCCAAGATGGCGGGAGGGCCTACAATGAGCAGTTCTTC,CASSQDGGRAYNEQFF
-,-,TRBV21-1,TRBJ1-2,TGTGCCAGCAGCGGGGGGGCAGGCCCAAACTATGGCTACACCTTC,CASSGGAGPNYGYTF
-,-,TRBV29-1,TRBJ1-2,TGCAGCGTTGAAGAGGTTACGTTCGGCAGAAACTATGGCTACACCTTC,CSVEEVTFGRNYGYTF
-,-,TRBV6-5,TRBJ1-1,TGTGCCAGCAGTTACCGAATCCGGGACACTGAAGCTTTCTTT,CASSYRIRDTEAFF
TRBD1,-,TRBV14,TRBJ2-1,TGTGCCAGCAGCCCACGACAGGGGGCCAAAAACAATGAGCAGTTCTTC,CASSPRQGAKNNEQFF